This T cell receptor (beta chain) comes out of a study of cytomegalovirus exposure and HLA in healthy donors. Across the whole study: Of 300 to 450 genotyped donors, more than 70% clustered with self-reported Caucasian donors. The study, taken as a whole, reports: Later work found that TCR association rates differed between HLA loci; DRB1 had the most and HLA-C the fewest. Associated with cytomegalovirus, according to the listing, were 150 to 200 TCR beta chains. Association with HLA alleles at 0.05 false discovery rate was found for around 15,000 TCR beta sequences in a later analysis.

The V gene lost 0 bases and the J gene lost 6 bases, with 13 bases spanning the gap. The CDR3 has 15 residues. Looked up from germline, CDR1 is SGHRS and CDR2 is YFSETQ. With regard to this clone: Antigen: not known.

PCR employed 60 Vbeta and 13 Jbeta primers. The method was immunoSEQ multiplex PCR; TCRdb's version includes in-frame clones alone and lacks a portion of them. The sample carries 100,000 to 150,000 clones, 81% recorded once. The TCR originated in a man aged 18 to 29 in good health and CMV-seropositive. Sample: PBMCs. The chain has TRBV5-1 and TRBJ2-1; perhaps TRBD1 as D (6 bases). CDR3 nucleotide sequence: TGCGCCAGCAGCTTGGTCGGACAGACCTTCAATGAGCAGTTCTTC. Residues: CASSLVGQTFNEQFF.